Listed here is a single TCR beta chain. No antigen is known for it. Qualities for individual bases were not recorded, and no much larger clone is one base off. Using the deep immunoSEQ assay, TCR CDR3 regions were amplified from genomic DNA by multiplex PCR. Extracted genomic DNA from each cell subset was spread evenly across all wells of several immunoSEQ 96-well plates, with each plate serving as a replicate. For sorted subsets, roughly 190 ng of genomic DNA, equivalent to 25,000 to 30,000 T cell genomes, went into each replicate PCR. The purified libraries were quantified using a Qubit 3.0 fluorometer, sized with a Bioanalyzer 2100, and then quantified again using the KAPA Library Quantification kit. A separate single-read 150-cycle Illumina NextSeq 550 flow cell was used to sequence each immunoSEQ 96-well plate. For the original study's pipeline: Because only junctional sequences without quality scores were contained in the immunoSEQ output, filtering matching that applied to full-length reads could not be performed. To assign V/J genes and CDR3, sequences were annotated against IMGT germline references using PyIR, a Python wrapper for IgBLAST v1.9. Reads were filtered out if the reads had weak V/J assignments (E-value above 1e-6), no CDR3, stop codons, out-of-frame junctions, or ambiguous translated residues. V3J clonotypes were defined as sequences sharing the same inferred V gene, J gene, and CDR3 amino acid sequence. Percentage overlap between repertoires was computed as shared unique clonotypes divided by the size of the smaller repertoire. RTK rarefaction, the Chao1 estimator, and Recon v2.1 estimates of unobserved clonotypes were used to assess repertoire richness. Generation probabilities were computed with OLGA for all TCRbeta clonotypes obtained by the gDNA method from a few donors. TCRdb's version of the immuneACCESS table is confined to in-frame rearrangements and falls short of the full clone set. An unresolved V gene accounts for under half of the shortfall where checked; the remainder is of unknown origin. Clone size and the V and J calls come from that table; the DNA yielded D and trimming. For this sample there are about 2 million clones; around 95% appear just once. Roughly 0.13% of the sample rests with the top ten.

This sample was included in a study of shared clonotypes between healthy human individuals (dated by TCRdb to between 2020 and 2021). Describing the broader study: Three men and a couple of women, aged 18 to 49 years, made up the cohort. Libraries were prepared and TCR repertoires were sequenced by different laboratories using diverse techniques, in order to increase sequencing depth and limit assay-specific biases. To estimate repertoire size and how much clonotypes are shared between individuals, the study performed deep sequencing of blood TCR repertoires from roughly five healthy adults. Per donor, three plates each were used for CD4 naive and CD4 memory, two for CD8 naive, and one for CD8 memory. Leukapheresis yielded between about 0.85 and 10 billion PBMCs per donor.

The donors were healthy, HIV-negative adults with no recently reported acute infections or vaccinations. Every donor was a Caucasian adult residing in Nashville, Tennessee, USA. CD4+ T cells were enriched through magnetic negative selection, after which naive cells were positively selected on CD45RA and the remaining negative fraction served as the memory subset. After blood collection by leukapheresis, PBMCs were isolated using Ficoll-Histopaque density gradient centrifugation and then cryopreserved in the vapor phase of liquid nitrogen. Purity and quantity of every magnetically sorted T cell population were checked by analytical flow cytometry. From each sorted fraction, genomic DNA was isolated and quantified by UV absorbance on a Nanodrop 2000c. From V the trimming removes 5 bases and from J it removes 12 bases, while the gene matches leave 16 bases of the junction unaccounted for. According to the germline V gene, CDR1 reads SGHAT and CDR2 reads FQNNGV. The CDR3 has 17 amino acids, counting the end cysteine and phenylalanine. Only CDR3 DNA is held: 51 bases, read in frame from base 1.

Points the paper makes about the study in general: Sampling was restricted to blood, and TCR repertoires in tissues likely differ from the TCR repertoires found in blood. Incomplete sequencing was indicated by rarefaction of sorted-subset datasets, despite the large sequencing depth. Roughly 5% of naive CD4, 3.5% of naive CD8, 2% to 2.5% of memory CD4, and 0.35% to 0.5% of memory CD8 clonotypes were shared across several donors. Estimated clonotype richness was generally larger for naive than for memory subsets. Pairwise subsampling led to the expectation that sequencing depth would affect the degree of clonotype sharing among donors. Compared with non-shared clonotypes, clonotypes shared by all four sorted-subset donors had higher generation probabilities. The small number of donors limited the genetic and exposure-history diversity represented.

The chain uses TRBV11-2 and TRBJ2-1, and 13 bases in between align with TRBD2. The clonotype comes from a man aged 18-30 years in good health. The source material was naive CD4+ T cells sorted from blood. The cell subset or site label, read with the paper, signifies: CD45RA+ positively selected. Read as DNA, the sequence is TGTGCCAGCAGCCCACACTTAACTAGCGGGAGGGCCTTTGGGCAGTTCTTC. It encodes CASSPHLTSGRAFGQFF.